This TCR beta chain came from a study of response to subunit inactivated influenza vaccine. Findings and caveats of the study: Each seasonal flu vaccination may recruit only limited new T cells, authors suggested.

The CDR3 has 15 amino acids. Germline CDR1 and CDR2: LGHNA and YNFKEQ. V lost 6 bases and J lost 8; bases outside the gene matches: 9. TCRdb fed the RT-PCR reads into MiXCR, producing one record per CDR3 protein. Of hundreds of thousands of distinct CDR3 sequences in the sample, approximately 14% were seen once. Points on this clonotype: Its antigen is unidentified.

Sequences were derived from PBMCs from blood, sampled 14 days before vaccination. The chain links TRBV4-2 to TRBJ2-1; 11 nucleotides align to TRBD2. The source is a man aged 50 or older who received an inactivated influenza vaccine. The CDR3 nucleotides are TGTGCCAGCAGACCTACTAGCGGGGGAGAATATGAGCAGTTCTTC. It encodes CASRPTSGGEYEQFF.